Each of the 6 T cell receptor beta chains below was sequenced from the same sample in a study of CD8+ T cells in alopecia areata. Reverse transcription of extracted RNA yielded cDNA, which provided the sequencing template. The table came from immunoSEQ multiplex PCR; TCRdb's copy has only in-frame clones and leaves some out. Here the sample spans 150,000 to 200,000 clones, approximately 67% being singletons. Treatment defined: oral pan-JAK inhibitor, 5-10 mg twice daily. The specimen was CD4+ T cells sorted from blood, collected at roughly week 49, from a patient treated with tofacitinib. The receptors stem from a human donor with alopecia areata.

As for this clone: Other DNA sequences in this sample translate to the same CDR3. The chain couples TRBV18 to TRBJ1-5; maybe TRBD1 (6 bases). CDR1 KGHSH and CDR2 LQKENI come from the germline V gene. Trimming pared 3 bases from V and 4 bases from J, leaving 10 bases between. The CDR3 runs to 14 residues. The CDR3, as DNA: TGTGCCAGCTCACCTACAGGGCCTAATCAGCCCCAGCATTTT. It specifies CASSPTGPNQPQHF.

This clone has more than one count but fewer than ten. The chain uses TRBV30 and TRBJ2-7; D not resolved. V was trimmed by 1 base and J by 6 bases, leaving 10 bases between them. This CDR3 has 12 amino acids. Germline CDR1 reads GTSNPN; CDR2 reads SVGIG (reference sequence). CDR3 region: CAWSGSSTEQYF. As DNA, the CDR3 is TGTGCCTGGAGTGGGAGTTCTACCGAGCAGTACTTC.

V is TRBV5-1 and J is TRBJ1-4; D remains ambiguous. Germline V lookup: CDR1 SGHRS, CDR2 YFSETQ. This CDR3 is 14 amino acids long. V was cut by 0 bases and J by 0 bases, with 3 bases left in between. The CDR3 loop reads CASSLGSTNEKLFF. The CDR3 DNA is TGCGCCAGCAGCTTGGGGTCAACTAATGAAAAACTGTTTTTT.

V gene TRBV19 combines with J gene TRBJ2-3, with D uncertain. V lost 5 bases and J lost 1, with 10 bases in between. This CDR3 comprises 14 residues. Germline CDR1 LNHDA, CDR2 SQIVND (reference sequence). The CDR3 region has the DNA TGTGCCAGTAGTTCAAGACGGGGCACAGATACGCAGTATTTT. It encodes CASSSRRGTDTQYF.

This rearrangement joins TRBV6-1 to TRBJ1-1, with a possible D match to TRBD1 (5 bases). Trimming took 8 bases from V and 1 from J, leaving 11 bases between them. Germline V gives CDR1 MNHNS, CDR2 SASEGT. The CDR3 consists of 13 residues. This chain's CDR3 is CASFKQENTEAFF. In DNA form, the CDR3 reads TGTGCCAGCTTTAAACAGGAGAACACTGAAGCTTTCTTT.

V and J are TRBV29-1 and TRBJ2-1, with D perhaps matching TRBD1 or TRBD2 (6 bases each). Germline V gene data show CDR1 as SQVTM and CDR2 as ANQGSEA. V was cut by 3 bases and J by 8 bases, with 17 bases left in between. The CDR3 runs 14 residues. CDR3 loop: CSVELGGKFYEQFF. The CDR3 DNA is TGCAGCGTTGAGCTGGGGGGCAAGTTCTATGAGCAGTTCTTC.